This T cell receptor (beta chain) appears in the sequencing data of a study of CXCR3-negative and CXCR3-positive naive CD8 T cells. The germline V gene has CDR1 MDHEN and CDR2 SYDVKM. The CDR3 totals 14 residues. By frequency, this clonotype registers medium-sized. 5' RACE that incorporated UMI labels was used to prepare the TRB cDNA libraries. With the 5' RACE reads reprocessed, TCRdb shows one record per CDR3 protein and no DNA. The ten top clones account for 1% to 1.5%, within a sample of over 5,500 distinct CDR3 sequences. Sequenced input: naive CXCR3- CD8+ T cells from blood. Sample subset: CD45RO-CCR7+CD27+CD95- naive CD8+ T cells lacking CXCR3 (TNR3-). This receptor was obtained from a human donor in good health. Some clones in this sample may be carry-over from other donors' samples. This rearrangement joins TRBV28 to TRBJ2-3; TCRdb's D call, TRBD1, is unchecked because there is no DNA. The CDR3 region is CASTGGDVRDTQYF.